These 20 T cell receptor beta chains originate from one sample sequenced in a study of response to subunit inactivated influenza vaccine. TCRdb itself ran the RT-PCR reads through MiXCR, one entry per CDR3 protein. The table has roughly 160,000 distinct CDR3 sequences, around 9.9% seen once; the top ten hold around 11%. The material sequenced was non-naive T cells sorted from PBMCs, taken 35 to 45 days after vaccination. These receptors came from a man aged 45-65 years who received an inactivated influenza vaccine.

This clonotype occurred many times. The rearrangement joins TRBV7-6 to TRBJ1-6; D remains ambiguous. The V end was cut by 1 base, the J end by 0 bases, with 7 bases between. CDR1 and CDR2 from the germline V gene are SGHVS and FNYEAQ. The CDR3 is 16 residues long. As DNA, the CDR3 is TGTGCCAGCAGCTTAGGGTCGAGCTCCTATAATTCACCCCTCCACTTT. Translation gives CASSLGSSSYNSPLHF.

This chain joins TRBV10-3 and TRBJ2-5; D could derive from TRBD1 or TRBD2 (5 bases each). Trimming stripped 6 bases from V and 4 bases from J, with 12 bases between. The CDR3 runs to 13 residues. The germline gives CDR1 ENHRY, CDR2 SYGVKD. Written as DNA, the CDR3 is TGTGCCATCAGAAGCCAGGGACGAGAGACCCAGTACTTC. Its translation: CAIRSQGRETQYF.

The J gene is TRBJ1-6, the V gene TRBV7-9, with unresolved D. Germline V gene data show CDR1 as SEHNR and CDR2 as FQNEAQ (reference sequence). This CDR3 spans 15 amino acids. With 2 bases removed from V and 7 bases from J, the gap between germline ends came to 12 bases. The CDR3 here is CASSLLDRRNSPLHF. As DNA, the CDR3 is TGTGCCAGCAGCTTATTGGATAGGAGAAATTCACCCCTCCACTTT.

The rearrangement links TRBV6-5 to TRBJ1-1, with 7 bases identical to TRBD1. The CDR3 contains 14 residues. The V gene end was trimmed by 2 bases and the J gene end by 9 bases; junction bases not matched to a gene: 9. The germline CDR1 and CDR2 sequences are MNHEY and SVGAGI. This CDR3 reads CASSYPGTEIQAFF. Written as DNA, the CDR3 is TGTGCCAGCAGTTACCCCGGGACAGAAATACAAGCTTTCTTT.

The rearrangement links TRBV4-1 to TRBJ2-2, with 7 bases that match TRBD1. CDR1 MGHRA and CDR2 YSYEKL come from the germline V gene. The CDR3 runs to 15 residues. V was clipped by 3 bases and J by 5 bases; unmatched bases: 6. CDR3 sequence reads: CASSQEDRPTGELFF. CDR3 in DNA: TGCGCCAGCAGCCAGGAGGACAGGCCAACCGGGGAGCTGTTTTTT.

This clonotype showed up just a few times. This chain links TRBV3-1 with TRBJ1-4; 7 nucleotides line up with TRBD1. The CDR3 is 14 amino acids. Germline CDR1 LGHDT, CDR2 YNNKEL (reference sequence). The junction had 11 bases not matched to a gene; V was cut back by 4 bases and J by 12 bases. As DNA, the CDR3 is TGTGCCAGCAGCCTTCGCAGGACAGGAGAGGAACTGTTTTTT. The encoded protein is CASSLRRTGEELFF.

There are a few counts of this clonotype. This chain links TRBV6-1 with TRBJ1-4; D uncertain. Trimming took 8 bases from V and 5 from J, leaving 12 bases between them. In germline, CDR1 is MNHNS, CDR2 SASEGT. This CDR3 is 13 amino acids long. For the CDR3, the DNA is TGTGCCAGCGGGATTACGGGCAATGAAAAACTGTTTTTT. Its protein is CASGITGNEKLFF.

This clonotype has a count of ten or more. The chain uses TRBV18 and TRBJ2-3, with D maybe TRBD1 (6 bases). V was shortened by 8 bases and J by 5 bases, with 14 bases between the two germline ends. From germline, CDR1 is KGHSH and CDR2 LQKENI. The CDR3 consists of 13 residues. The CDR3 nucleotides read TGTGCCAGCACGACAGGCTATGAAGATACGCAGTATTTT. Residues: CASTTGYEDTQYF.

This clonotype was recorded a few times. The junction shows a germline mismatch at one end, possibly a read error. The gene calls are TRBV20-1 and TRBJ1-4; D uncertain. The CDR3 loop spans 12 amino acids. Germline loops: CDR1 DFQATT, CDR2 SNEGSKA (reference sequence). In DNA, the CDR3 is TGCAGTGCTGGAGATGGAGCCGCAAAACTGTTTTTT. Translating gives CSAGDGAAKLFF.

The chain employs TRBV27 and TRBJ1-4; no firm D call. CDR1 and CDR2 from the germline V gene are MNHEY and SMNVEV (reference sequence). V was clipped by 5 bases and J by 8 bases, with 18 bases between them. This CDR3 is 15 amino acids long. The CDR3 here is CASSPLWVRAEKLFF. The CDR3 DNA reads TGTGCCAGCAGTCCCCTATGGGTGAGAGCCGAAAAACTGTTTTTT.

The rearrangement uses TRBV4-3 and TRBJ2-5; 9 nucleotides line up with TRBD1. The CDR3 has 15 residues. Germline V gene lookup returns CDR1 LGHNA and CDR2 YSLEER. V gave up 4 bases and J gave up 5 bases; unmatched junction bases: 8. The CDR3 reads CASSRDRVEQETQYF. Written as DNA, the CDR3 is TGCGCCAGCAGCCGGGACAGGGTTGAGCAGGAGACCCAGTACTTC.

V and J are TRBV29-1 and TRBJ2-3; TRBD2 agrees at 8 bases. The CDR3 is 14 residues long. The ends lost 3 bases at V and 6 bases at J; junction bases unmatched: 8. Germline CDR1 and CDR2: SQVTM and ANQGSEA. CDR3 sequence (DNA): TGCAGCGTTGATAGGGCCGGGAGGGCCGATACGCAGTATTTT. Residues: CSVDRAGRADTQYF.

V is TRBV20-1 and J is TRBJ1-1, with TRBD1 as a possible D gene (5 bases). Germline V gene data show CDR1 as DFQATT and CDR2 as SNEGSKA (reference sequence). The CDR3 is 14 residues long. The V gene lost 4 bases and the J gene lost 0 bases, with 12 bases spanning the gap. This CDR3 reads CSAKRQMMNTEAFF. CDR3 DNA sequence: TGCAGTGCTAAGAGACAGATGATGAACACTGAAGCTTTCTTT.

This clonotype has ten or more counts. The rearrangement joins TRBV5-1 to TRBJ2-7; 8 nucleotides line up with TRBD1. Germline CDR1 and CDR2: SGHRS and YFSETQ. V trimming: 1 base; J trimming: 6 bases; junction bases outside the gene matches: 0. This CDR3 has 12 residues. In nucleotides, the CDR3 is TGCGCCAGCAGCTTGACAGGGGGCGAGCAGTACTTC. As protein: CASSLTGGEQYF.

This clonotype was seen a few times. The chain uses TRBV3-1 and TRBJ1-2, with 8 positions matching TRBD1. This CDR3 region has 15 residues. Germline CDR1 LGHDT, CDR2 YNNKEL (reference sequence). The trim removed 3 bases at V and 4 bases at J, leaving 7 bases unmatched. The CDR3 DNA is TGTGCCAGCAGCCAGGGGACAGGCGTATTCTATGGCTACACCTTC. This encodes CASSQGTGVFYGYTF.

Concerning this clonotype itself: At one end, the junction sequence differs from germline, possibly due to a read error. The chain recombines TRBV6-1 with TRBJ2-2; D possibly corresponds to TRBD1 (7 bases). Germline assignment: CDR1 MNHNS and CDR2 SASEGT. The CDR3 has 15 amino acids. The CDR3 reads CASSAGQRNPGELFF. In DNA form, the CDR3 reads TGTGCCAGCAGCGCGGGACAGCGGAACCCCGGGGAGCTGTTTTTT.

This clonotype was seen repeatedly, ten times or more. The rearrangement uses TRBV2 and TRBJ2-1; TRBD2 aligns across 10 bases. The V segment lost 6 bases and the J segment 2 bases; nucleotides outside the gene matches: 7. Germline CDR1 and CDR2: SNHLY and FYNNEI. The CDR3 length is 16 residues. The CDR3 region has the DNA TGTGCCAGCAGCCCGGGACTAGCGATTACCTACAATGAGCAGTTCTTC. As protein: CASSPGLAITYNEQFF.

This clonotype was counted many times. The CDR3 region has the DNA TGTGCCAGCAGTTTAAACCCCTCGTTGGGCGGCGAGCAGTACTTC. Translating it yields CASSLNPSLGGEQYF. J is TRBJ2-7 and V is TRBV12-3 or TRBV12-4; D unclear. The length of the CDR3 is 15 residues. Trimming pared 2 bases from V and 6 bases from J, leaving 17 bases between.

CDR3 sequence: CASSPGLSGGKETQYF. The DNA for the CDR3 is TGTGCCAGCAGCCCGGGACTATCCGGGGGCAAAGAGACCCAGTACTTC. The V and J genes are TRBV11-2 and TRBJ2-5; possible D gene TRBD2, 7 bases. The ends were cut back, 5 bases at V and 3 bases at J, with 19 bases in the middle. In germline, CDR1 is SGHAT, CDR2 FQNNGV. CDR3 size: 16 residues. The variable domain in full, with the rest retrieved from reference TRBV11-2 and TRBJ2-5, is EAGVAQSPRYKIIEKRQSVAFWCNPISGHATLYWYQQILGQGPKLLIQFQNNGVVDDSQLPKDRFSAERLKGVDSTLKIQPAKLEDSAVYLCASSPGLSGGKETQYFGPGTRLLVL.

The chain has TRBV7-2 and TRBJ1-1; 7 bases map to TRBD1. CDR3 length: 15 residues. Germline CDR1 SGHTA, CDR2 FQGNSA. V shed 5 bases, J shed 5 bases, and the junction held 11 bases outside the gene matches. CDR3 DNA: TGTGCCAGCAGCCCAGATGACAGGGTCGGAACTGAAGCTTTCTTT. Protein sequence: CASSPDDRVGTEAFF.